These 22 T cell receptor beta chains originate from one sample sequenced in a study of breast tumors, draining lymph nodes, adjacent tissues. Axillary draining lymph nodes of breast cancer patients supplied the node samples. TCRdb analysed the multiplex PCR reads with MiXCR anew, one entry per CDR3 protein. The table shows about 230,000 distinct CDR3 sequences, with about 30% occurring only once. Sequencing used axillary lymph node tissue. The origin of the receptors is a female donor with breast cancer. Some clones in this sample may be carry-over from other donors' samples.

This clonotype was recorded many times. The gene calls are TRBV5-4 and TRBJ2-7; D gene unclear. Trimming removed 9 bases from V and 5 bases from J, with 15 bases in between. Germline CDR1 reads SGHNT; CDR2 reads YYREEE (reference sequence). This CDR3 region has 12 residues. The CDR3, as DNA: TGTGCCACCTTTGAACTCGGCCACGAGCAGTACTTC. Translating it yields CATFELGHEQYF.

This clonotype was detected many times. The V gene is TRBV11-3, the J gene TRBJ2-3, with D unresolved. The length of the CDR3 is 17 residues. Trimming removed 1 base from V and 5 bases from J, with 19 bases in between. Germline-derived CDR1 and CDR2 are SGHNT and YENEEA. The CDR3 region has the DNA TGTGCCAGCAGCTTAGTCTCCCAGGCGCTCCGAGGAGATACGCAGTATTTT. This sequence encodes CASSLVSQALRGDTQYF.

The chain has TRBV13 and TRBJ2-1, with D uncertain. Germline V lookup: CDR1 PRHDT, CDR2 FYEKMQ (reference sequence). Trimming shortened V by 6 bases and J by 0 bases, and 3 bases separated the two germline ends. The CDR3 is made up of 12 amino acids. The CDR3 sequence is CASRASYNEQFF. The CDR3 nucleotides read TGTGCCAGCAGGGCCTCCTACAATGAGCAGTTCTTC.

On this clonotype: Sequence at one end of the junction differs from germline and may be a read error. This chain connects TRBV12-3 or TRBV12-4 to TRBJ1-2, with D unclear. The CDR3 has 13 amino acids. The CDR3 protein is CASSERSRGGYAF. For the CDR3, the DNA is TGTGCCAGCAGTGAGCGGTCCCGAGGTGGCTACGCCTTC.

This clonotype was seen at least ten times. V gene TRBV5-6 combines with J gene TRBJ2-2, with 13 nucleotides matching TRBD2. This CDR3 is 17 amino acids long. Germline V CDR1 and CDR2: SGHDT, YYEEEE. V shed 2 bases and J 5 bases; nucleotides not matched to a gene: 6. The CDR3 is CASSFPGLAGETGELFF. CDR3 sequence (DNA): TGTGCCAGCAGCTTTCCCGGACTAGCGGGAGAAACCGGGGAGCTGTTTTTT.

This clonotype was observed many times. The chain has TRBV15 and TRBJ2-5; D is uncertain. The V end lost 5 bases, the J end lost 5 bases, and 6 bases lay between the germline ends. This CDR3 is built from 11 residues. Germline lookup yields CDR1 LNHNV and CDR2 YYDKDF (reference sequence). The CDR3 DNA reads TGTGCCACCAGCTCCCTGGAGACCCAGTACTTC. Protein: CATSSLETQYF.

Concerning this clonotype itself: With a much larger clone just one base away, this may be a read error. The chain is built from TRBV19 and TRBJ1-3; D perhaps matches TRBD1 (6 bases). This CDR3 comprises 15 residues. CDR1 and CDR2 from the germline V gene are LNHDA and SQIVND (reference sequence). The chain's CDR3 is CASTARGEPGNTMHF. The CDR3 bases are TGTGCCAGCACGGCCAGGGGTGAGCCTGGAAACACCATGCATTTT.

Comments on this clonotype: No conserved phenylalanine or tryptophan is present at the end of the CDR3, so a read error is the likely explanation. The J gene is TRBJ1-2, the V gene TRBV19, with TRBD1 identical over 7 bases. Germline V CDR1 and CDR2: LNHDA, SQIVND (reference sequence). The V gene end was trimmed by 5 bases and the J gene end by 8 bases; junction bases not matched to a gene: 17. The CDR3 runs 16 residues. The CDR3: CASSPGGGGGWGGYTS. In DNA form, the CDR3 reads TGTGCCAGTAGTCCAGGGGGTGGTGGGGGCTGGGGCGGCTACACCTCC.

This clonotype was detected many times. The rearrangement uses TRBV6-4 and TRBJ2-5, with D uncertain. V gave up 3 bases and J gave up 2 bases, with 10 bases separating them. Germline loops: CDR1 MRHNA, CDR2 SNTAGT. This CDR3 is 14 amino acids long. As DNA, the CDR3 is TGTGCCAGCAGTGAAGGCTCGAGTCAAGAGACCCAGTACTTC. As protein: CASSEGSSQETQYF.

On this clonotype: A much larger clone lies one base from this, so it may be a read error. The V gene is TRBV5-6, the J gene TRBJ1-4; D possibly corresponds to TRBD1 (6 bases). V was pared by 4 bases and J by 8 bases, with 21 bases between. The germline gives CDR1 SGHDT, CDR2 YYEEEE. This CDR3 is 16 amino acids long. CDR3 bases: TGTGCCAGCAGCGCCGTGGGGGCCTCCCTAGGGGAAAAACTGTTTTTT. Protein: CASSAVGASLGEKLFF.

Comment on this clonotype: Given the absence of the conserved phenylalanine or tryptophan at the CDR3 end, a read error is likely. The chain joins TRBV7-9 to TRBJ2-7, with TRBD2 identical over 14 bases. V was pared by 6 bases and J by 3 bases, with 7 bases of the junction left unmatched. The germline V gene encodes CDR1 SEHNR and CDR2 FQNEAQ (reference sequence). This CDR3 has 16 residues. The CDR3 nucleotides are TGTGCCAGCAGGACTACAGGGACTAGCGGGAGCTACGAGCAGTACCTC. Encoded protein: CASRTTGTSGSYEQYL.

This clonotype was recorded many times. J is TRBJ2-2 and V is TRBV28, with D unclear. Germline assignment: CDR1 MDHEN and CDR2 SYDVKM. The CDR3 loop spans 12 amino acids. V lost 8 bases and J 10 bases, leaving 14 bases between the germline ends. The CDR3 coding sequence is TGTGCCAGCGGAAAGGTCTTTGTGGAGCTGTTTTTT. It encodes CASGKVFVELFF.

This clonotype occurred many times. This chain links TRBV6-6 with TRBJ1-4; maybe TRBD1 (6 bases). The germline gives CDR1 MNHNY, CDR2 SVGAGI (reference sequence). This CDR3 is 15 amino acids long. Deletions cut 7 bases from V and 5 bases from J, with 17 bases between. In DNA, the CDR3 is TGTGCCAGCAACCAACAGGGAAGGCGAAATGAAAAACTGTTTTTT. Protein product: CASNQQGRRNEKLFF.

This clonotype was picked up many times. The V gene is TRBV7-9, the J gene TRBJ2-5; 9 bases match TRBD1. This CDR3 has 16 residues. V lost 5 bases, J lost 5 bases, and 12 bases stayed unmatched. Per germline, CDR1 SEHNR and CDR2 FQNEAQ (reference sequence). The CDR3 DNA is TGTGCCAGCAGCAGAAGTGGGACAGGGACTGTGGAGACCCAGTACTTC. Translated: CASSRSGTGTVETQYF.

This clonotype was detected a few times. The junction departs from germline at one end; a sequencing error may be responsible. J is TRBJ1-2 and V is TRBV18; D is unclear. Germline V gives CDR1 KGHSH, CDR2 LQKENI. The CDR3 has 15 amino acids. The CDR3 DNA follows: TGTGCCAGCTCGCCCCTAGACACCTCTAACTATGGCCACACCTTC. This codes for CASSPLDTSNYGHTF.

To note about this clonotype: At one end, the junction sequence differs from germline, possibly due to a read error. The rearrangement uses TRBV2 and TRBJ2-2; D is ambiguous. Germline V gene lookup returns CDR1 SNHLY and CDR2 FYNNEI. This CDR3 has 12 amino acids. CDR3 sequence reads: CATLGDTVELFF. CDR3 nucleotide sequence: TGTGCCACATTGGGCGACACCGTGGAGCTGTTTTTT.

This clonotype was seen many times. The chain recombines TRBV5-1 with TRBJ2-2; TRBD2 matches at 9 bases. The junction had 4 bases not matched to a gene; V was cut back by 4 bases and J by 0 bases. The CDR3 has 16 amino acids. The germline CDR1 and CDR2 sequences are SGHRS and YFSETQ. As DNA, the CDR3 is TGCGCCAGCAGCGGCGGGACTAGCTCGAACACCGGGGAGCTGTTTTTT. It specifies CASSGGTSSNTGELFF.

Ten or more counts support this clonotype. The rearrangement uses TRBV4-3 and TRBJ2-7; tentatively, D is TRBD1 (6 bases). The CDR3 has 14 residues. In germline, CDR1 is LGHNA, CDR2 YSLEER. Deletions cut 2 bases from V and 3 bases from J, with 11 bases between. In DNA, the CDR3 is TGCGCCAGCAGCCAAATCCTCAGGGGCTACGAGCAGTACTTC. Amino acid sequence: CASSQILRGYEQYF.

This clonotype was counted many times. The rearrangement uses TRBV29-1 and TRBJ2-3; 8 bases map to TRBD1. Losses at the gene ends were 6 bases for V and 2 bases for J; bases not matched to a gene: 13. Germline V gives CDR1 SQVTM, CDR2 ANQGSEA. The CDR3 consists of 16 residues. CDR3 sequence: CSVLGTGGRNTDTQYF. CDR3 bases: TGCAGCGTCCTGGGGACAGGCGGGCGGAACACAGATACGCAGTATTTT.

There are many counts of this clonotype. In nucleotides, the CDR3 is TGTGCCAGCAGATACACAGGGGGCGCGGAAGGCTACACCTTC. Its protein product is CASRYTGGAEGYTF. The chain uses TRBV6-1 and TRBJ1-2; 9 bases align to TRBD1. The CDR3 consists of 14 residues. Germline V gene lookup returns CDR1 MNHNS and CDR2 SASEGT. V lost 6 bases to trimming and J lost 8 bases; unmatched junction nucleotides: 10.

Turning to this clonotype: This may be a read error, as it is one base from a much larger clone. V gene TRBV6-1 combines with J gene TRBJ2-1, with D perhaps matching TRBD2 (6 bases). CDR3 length: 16 residues. Germline lookup yields CDR1 MNHNS and CDR2 SASEGT. This chain's CDR3 is CATPGWGLYSYSEQFF. The CDR3 bases are TGTGCCACCCCTGGGTGGGGACTGTACTCCTACAGTGAGCAGTTCTTC.

A word on this clonotype: A much larger clone lies a single base off, so this may be a read error. The J gene is TRBJ2-2, the V gene TRBV3-1; D perhaps matches TRBD2 (5 bases). Germline V lookup: CDR1 LGHDT, CDR2 YNNKEL (reference sequence). The CDR3 loop spans 12 amino acids. The DNA for the CDR3 is TGTGCCAGCAGCCATGGCTCCGGGGAGCTGCTTTTT. It translates to CASSHGSGELLF.